The T cell receptor beta chain described here comes from a study of blood T cells in healthy people across ages (dated by TCRdb to 2013 to 2016). Regarding the research as a whole: In model experiments, roughly one uniquely barcoded TCR beta cDNA molecule per two T cells was captured by template switching. Using deep sequencing normalized with unique cDNA molecular identifiers, the study measured how TCR beta repertoire diversity changes with age. The donors were split into four age groups: young (average around 17 years), middle-aged (roughly 39), aged (over 55) and long-lived (about 74). The study analyzed two additional independent replicas of 1 million unique cDNA reads from the same blood draw for two donors, one aged 18 to 29 and one aged 80 or older. Results the study describes overall, beyond this receptor: A strong correlation was found between observed TCR beta diversity and the percentage of naive T cells measured by flow cytometry. Observed TCR beta diversity per million T cells fell roughly linearly with age, and a significant reduction was already apparent by age about 36. Donor CMV infection status was unknown, potentially confounding age-related changes in expanded clonotypes. Conclusive comparison of naive and antigen-experienced compartments was prevented by the profiling of bulk unsorted PBMCs. The long-lived group showed more naive CD4+ T cells, fewer expanded clones and increased TCR diversity than the aged group, suggesting age selection. Estimates of total diversity based on one million sequenced T cells were regarded as lower bounds and as underestimates.

For CDR1 and CDR2, the germline V gene lists MDHEN and SYDVKM. The junction shows trimming of 7 bases on V and 8 bases on J, plus 14 bases between the germline ends. The CDR3 goes from the cysteine to the phenylalanine over 12 residues. Left in the record is the CDR3 DNA by itself, 36 bases read in frame from the first base. Libraries were built with 5' RACE. Sequencing was performed on an Illumina HiSeq 2500. A second 7 to 11 cycle PCR used a sample-barcoded 5' primer and a J-beta primer mix. A unique molecular identifier was introduced onto each TCR beta cDNA molecule by a template-switch 5' adaptor carrying 12 random nucleotides. Each sample yielded at least 2.5 million CDR3-containing paired-end reads. The Mint cDNA synthesis kit, primed by a TRBC-specific oligonucleotide, was used to synthesize first-strand cDNA from all RNA. Following uracil-DNA glycosylase treatment, all cDNA underwent a first 18-cycle PCR with the universal primers M1SS and BC2_uni_R. Regarding the original processing steps: Each sample was normalized by randomly selecting 1 million high-quality reads, each carrying a distinct molecular identifier. Reads sharing molecular identifiers were discarded rather than binned into consensus sequences. CDR3 identification, clonotype clustering and error correction used MiTCR with a Q25 quality threshold and the strictest error-elimination algorithm. A nonparametric unseen species model using Euler transformation provided a lower-bound estimate of total TCR beta diversity. TCRdb took the public reads, trimmed them with fastp at Q25, ran MiXCR for clone calling and kept in-frame beta chains. When rows share a CDR3 protein, they turn into one entry using the most common DNA and genes. Here the V and J calls rest on TCRdb's processing, not on the authors' analysis. This sample has approximately 800,000 distinct CDR3 sequences in its table, and more than 25% of those were observed once. The ten largest clones represent roughly 3.1% of the sample.

In regard to this clonotype: Which antigen it targets is not known. No much larger clone is present one base from it, and per-base qualities are unavailable.

Systemically healthy Caucasian individuals from Russia, 39 in total and aged roughly 6 to 100 years, were included as donors. Each donor gave approximately 9.4 milliliters of peripheral blood, drawn into EDTA-treated Vacutainer tubes. Ficoll-Paque density-gradient centrifugation was used to isolate PBMCs, with at least 7 million per sample. Trizol reagent was used to extract total RNA from the PBMCs, yielding at least 5 micrograms per sample. The percentages of naive CD45RAhigh/CD27high T cells were determined by flow cytometry on a PBMC aliquot from every donor. Separately, the same data were catalogued under a study of T cells of mothers and their children. The second paper further reports: Donors were nine systemically healthy Caucasian individuals: three mothers and their six children. cDNA synthesis used all of the extracted RNA, with roughly 1.5 ug of RNA in each 15 ul reaction. In the second PCR, the M1S primer introduced both the sample barcodes and 2-4 random nucleotides. Each mother yielded over 9.5 million TCR beta CDR3 reads and each child some 3 million reads. TCR recombination output is similarly shaped by thymic selection in related and unrelated pairs, with a minor effect exerted by inherited differences. Related mother-child pairs always showed normalized repertoire overlap that was slightly higher than in unrelated mother-child pairs, though the difference was never significant. With a sensitivity of about 100 clones per million clonotypes, no persistent microchimeric T cell clones were detected. Deep NGS was used in the study to compare the TCR beta repertoires of mothers and children and to look for features that separate related mother-child pairs from unrelated individuals. The mean age was 40 +/- 4 years for the mothers and approximately 11 +/- 4 years for the children. After adapters were ligated using NEBNext reagents, the libraries underwent 100+100 nt paired-end sequencing on an Illumina HiSeq 2000. To avoid cross-contamination, the mother libraries and the child libraries were prepared a month apart and sequenced in separate runs. Between roughly 450,000 and 2,000,000 distinct TCR beta clonotypes were identified per donor. Naive TCR beta clonotypes were estimated from low-frequency clonotypes matched to each donor's FACS-determined naive share, without sorting.

Source material: blood. The V gene is TRBV28 and the J gene is TRBJ1-2, with the identity of the D gene unclear. This clonotype originated in a boy aged 10-17 years in good health. For the CDR3, the sequence is CASTPRAEGYTF. The DNA sequence follows: TGTGCCAGCACTCCCCGGGCTGAGGGCTACACCTTC.